Listed below are T cell receptor beta chains from one sample, sequenced in a study of vaccination and CD4 T cells after COVID-19. These receptors have no known antigen. TCRdb itself ran the PCR reads through MiXCR, one entry per CDR3 protein. There are 10,000 to 13,000 distinct CDR3 sequences in the sample; approximately 53% occur only once, and approximately 12% lies in the top ten. The material sequenced was CD4+ T cells from blood, cultured in vitro. These receptors were obtained from a human donor who had recovered from COVID-19. Both conserved end residues are part of each CDR3. A D gene is named only where the DNA matches it firmly. Where a row states a size, it is once, few, many or the class of an expanded clone; other rows omit it.

D gene,clone size,V gene,J gene,CDR3 DNA,CDR3 protein
TRBD2,.,TRBV20-1,TRBJ2-3,TGCAGTGTGCCGGGACTAGCTGGTACGCAGTATTTT,CSVPGLAGTQYF
.,.,TRBV29-1,TRBJ2-2,TGCAGCGCCCTTTCGCCCGGGGAGCTGTTTTTT,CSALSPGELFF
.,few,TRBV6-2/TRBV6-3,TRBJ1-5,TGTGCCAGCAGTTACGCTTCAGGTGAGGGACAGCCCCAGCATTTT,CASSYASGEGQPQHF
.,few,TRBV20-1,TRBJ1-1,TGCAGTGCTAGAGATCAGGTAGGAGAAGCTTTCTTT,CSARDQVGEAFF
TRBD1,few,TRBV2,TRBJ2-5,TGTGCCAGCAAGGACAGGGATGGGGCCGAGACCCAGTACTTC,CASKDRDGAETQYF
.,.,TRBV20-1,TRBJ1-1,TGCAGTGCTTCGGGGTCGGGACACAACACTGAAGCTTTCTTT,CSASGSGHNTEAFF
TRBD1,.,TRBV6-1,TRBJ2-5,TGTGCCAGCAGCCGACAGGGGGTGTACCAAGAGACCCAGTACTTC,CASSRQGVYQETQYF
.,.,TRBV6-2/TRBV6-3,TRBJ1-1,TGTGCCAGCAGTTACCAGGGACCAACGGGCACCGAAGCTTTCTTT,CASSYQGPTGTEAFF
TRBD2,.,TRBV7-3,TRBJ2-1,TGTGCCAGCCATTATCCGGGACTAGCGGGACCTAGCTCCTACAATGAGCAGTTCTTC,CASHYPGLAGPSSYNEQFF
TRBD2,.,TRBV20-1,TRBJ2-1,TGCAGTGCTAGGCTTGGGACTAGCTATATTGAGCAGTTCTTC,CSARLGTSYIEQFF
.,.,TRBV20-1,TRBJ2-7,TGCAGTGCTGACGATCGGCAGGCCACCTACGAGCAGTACTTC,CSADDRQATYEQYF
TRBD1,few,TRBV6-1,TRBJ2-3,TGTGCCAGCACCGCACGGACAGGCACAGGGCCAGATACGCAGTATTTT,CASTARTGTGPDTQYF
TRBD2,medium-sized,TRBV5-1,TRBJ2-1,TGCGCCAGCAGCCCCGGACTAGCGGGAGGAATTCGAAATGAGCAGTTCTTC,CASSPGLAGGIRNEQFF
.,.,TRBV28,TRBJ1-5,TGTGCCAGCAGTCCCTCCCAGGGGCCCAATCAGCCCCAGCATTTT,CASSPSQGPNQPQHF
TRBD2,.,TRBV5-1,TRBJ2-5,TGCGCCAGCAGCGAAACTAGCGGGACCCACCTGGCGGAGACCCAGTACTTC,CASSETSGTHLAETQYF
TRBD2,.,TRBV4-2,TRBJ2-7,TGTGCCAGCAGCCAAGAACAAGCTAGCGGGAGTTACGAGCAGTACTTC,CASSQEQASGSYEQYF
.,.,TRBV27,TRBJ1-3,TGTGCCAGCAGTTCGAACAGCCTCTCTGGAAACACCATATATTTT,CASSSNSLSGNTIYF
.,.,TRBV5-1,TRBJ1-2,TGCGCCAGCAGCTATTACCTGACAGGTGAAGCTAACTATGGCTACACCTTC,CASSYYLTGEANYGYTF
TRBD1,.,TRBV2,TRBJ2-2,TGTGCCAGCCGGACAGGGGTTTACACCGGGGAGCTGTTTTTT,CASRTGVYTGELFF
.,.,TRBV5-1,TRBJ1-5,TGCGCCAGCACCCCTCCGGGCCAGGCTCATCAGCCCCAGCATTTT,CASTPPGQAHQPQHF
TRBD2,.,TRBV11-1,TRBJ2-7,TGTGCCAGCAGCCCCCTCAGCGGGACTAGCGGGAAAGAAAACGAGCAGTACTTC,CASSPLSGTSGKENEQYF
.,.,TRBV19,TRBJ1-5,TGTGCCACGACACGGGACGCCTCAAGCAATCAGCCCCAGCATTTT,CATTRDASSNQPQHF